Presented here are 7 T cell receptor beta chains from one specimen sequenced in a study of cytomegalovirus exposure and HLA in healthy donors. Primers included in the PCR were 60 Vbeta and 13 Jbeta primers. Some clones are missing from TCRdb's copy, which holds only in-frame ones; the method was immunoSEQ multiplex PCR. The sample includes about 69,000 clones, roughly three quarters of them seen just once. Sequencing was carried out using PBMCs. The source of these receptors is a man aged 18 to 29 in good health and CMV-seronegative.

V usage is TRBV6-6 and J usage is TRBJ2-7; D possibly corresponds to TRBD2 (6 bases). There are 15 residues in the CDR3. Germline lookup yields CDR1 MNHNY and CDR2 SVGAGI (reference sequence). The germline V and J ends were trimmed by 2 bases and 2 bases, with 13 bases remaining between them. In DNA form, the CDR3 reads TGTGCCAGCAGTTACCCCCGGAAGCGGGCCTACGAGCAGTACGTC. It translates to CASSYPRKRAYEQYV.

This rearrangement joins TRBV5-1 to TRBJ2-6; D is unresolved. This CDR3 is 15 amino acids long. The germline V gene encodes CDR1 SGHRS and CDR2 YFSETQ. V dropped 1 base and J dropped 2 bases, with 7 bases sitting between them. In DNA form, the CDR3 reads TGCGCCAGCAGCTTGACGGGTCCTGGGGCCAACGTCCTGACTTTC. The encoded protein is CASSLTGPGANVLTF.

The rearrangement uses TRBV5-5 and TRBJ1-3; unclear D gene. V was cut by 1 base and J by 0 bases, with 11 bases left in between. The CDR3 loop spans 16 amino acids. CDR1 is SGHKS and CDR2 is YYEKEE in the germline V gene (reference sequence). The CDR3 nucleotides read TGTGCCAGCAGCTTGAGTGGGCAGCACTCTGGAAACACCATATATTTT. This encodes CASSLSGQHSGNTIYF.

The gene calls are TRBV28 and TRBJ1-5; the D is unclear. Deletions cut 5 bases from V and 6 bases from J, with 11 bases between. From germline, CDR1 is MDHEN and CDR2 SYDVKM. CDR3 size: 13 residues. The CDR3 nucleotides read TGTGCCAGCAGTAACAGAAACGGTCAGCCCCAGCATTTT. Translation gives CASSNRNGQPQHF.

V and J are TRBV7-8 and TRBJ2-7, with 8 bases aligning to TRBD1. Germline assignment: CDR1 SGHVS and CDR2 FQNEAQ. The CDR3 totals 16 residues. J lost 0 bases, V lost 3 bases, and 7 bases had no gene match. Here the CDR3 DNA reads TGTGCCAGCAGCTTTCACCGGGACAGGTTCTCCTACGAGCAGTACGTC. It is translated as CASSFHRDRFSYEQYV.

This clone was observed a handful of times. The chain couples TRBV29-1 to TRBJ1-1; TRBD1 matches at 7 bases. The CDR3 extends over 14 amino acids. Trimming cost V 0 bases and J 10 bases; bases outside gene matches: 11. Germline CDR1 SQVTM, CDR2 ANQGSEA. The CDR3 protein is CSVEDQSRQGSAFF. The CDR3 DNA follows: TGCAGCGTTGAAGATCAATCACGACAGGGATCAGCTTTCTTT.

This chain uses TRBV7-9 with TRBJ1-5; D perhaps matches TRBD1 (5 bases). The CDR3 contains 12 residues. V was cut by 5 bases and J by 7 bases, with 9 bases left in between. Germline CDR1 reads SEHNR; CDR2 reads FQNEAQ (reference sequence). DNA for the CDR3: TGTGCCAGCAGCGCCGACAGACAGCCCCAGCATTTT. Translated, it gives CASSADRQPQHF.